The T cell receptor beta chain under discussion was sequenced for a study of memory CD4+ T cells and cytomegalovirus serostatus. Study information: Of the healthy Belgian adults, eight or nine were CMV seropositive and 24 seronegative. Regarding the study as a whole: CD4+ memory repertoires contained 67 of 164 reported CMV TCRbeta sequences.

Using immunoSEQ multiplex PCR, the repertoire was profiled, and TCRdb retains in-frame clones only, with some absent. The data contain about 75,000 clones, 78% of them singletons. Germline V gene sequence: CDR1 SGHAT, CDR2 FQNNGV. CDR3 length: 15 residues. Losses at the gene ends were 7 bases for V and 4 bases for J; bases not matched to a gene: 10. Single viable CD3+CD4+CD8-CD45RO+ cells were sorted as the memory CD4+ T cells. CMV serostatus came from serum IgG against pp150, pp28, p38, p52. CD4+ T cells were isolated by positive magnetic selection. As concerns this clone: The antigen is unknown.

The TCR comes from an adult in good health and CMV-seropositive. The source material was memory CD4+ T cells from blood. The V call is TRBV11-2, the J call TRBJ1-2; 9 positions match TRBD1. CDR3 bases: TGTGCCAGCAACTCCCGGGACAGGGCTCCCTATGGCTACACCTTC. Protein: CASNSRDRAPYGYTF.